The source of this T cell receptor (beta chain) is a study of blood T cell repertoires in COVID-19. About the research overall: The United States, Italy and Spain provided the acute and convalescent COVID-19 samples.

CDR3 size: 15 residues. Germline values: CDR1 SGHTA, CDR2 FQGNSA. With 1 base removed from V and 1 base from J, the gap between germline ends came to 10 bases. Some clones are missing from TCRdb's copy, which holds only in-frame ones; the method was immunoSEQ multiplex PCR. The profile shows roughly 250,000 clones, about 85% of them singletons. The sequence came from a human donor with COVID-19, enrolled during active disease. The donor label of this sample is uncertain. The specimen was peripheral blood. The rearrangement uses TRBV7-2 and TRBJ2-5, with D perhaps TRBD1 (6 bases). The CDR3 is CASSLGGTTQETQYF. DNA for the CDR3: TGTGCCAGCAGCTTAGGAGGGACAACCCAAGAGACCCAGTACTTC.